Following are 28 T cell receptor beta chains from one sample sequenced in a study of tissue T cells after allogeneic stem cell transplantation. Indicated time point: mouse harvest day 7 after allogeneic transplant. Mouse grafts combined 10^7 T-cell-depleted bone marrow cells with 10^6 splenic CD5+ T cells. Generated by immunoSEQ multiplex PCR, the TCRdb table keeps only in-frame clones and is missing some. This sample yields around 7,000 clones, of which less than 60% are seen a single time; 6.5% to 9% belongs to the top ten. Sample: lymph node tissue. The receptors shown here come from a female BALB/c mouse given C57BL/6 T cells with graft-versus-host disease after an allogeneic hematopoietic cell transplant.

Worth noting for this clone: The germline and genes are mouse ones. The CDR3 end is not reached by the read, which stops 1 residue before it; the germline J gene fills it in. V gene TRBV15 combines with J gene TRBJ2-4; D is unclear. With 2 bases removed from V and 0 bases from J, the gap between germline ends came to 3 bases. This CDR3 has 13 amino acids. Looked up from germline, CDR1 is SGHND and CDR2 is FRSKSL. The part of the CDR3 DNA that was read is TGTGCCAGCAGTTTAACAAGTCAAAACACCTTGTAC. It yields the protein CASSLTSQNTLY. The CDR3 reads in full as CASSLTSQNTLYF.

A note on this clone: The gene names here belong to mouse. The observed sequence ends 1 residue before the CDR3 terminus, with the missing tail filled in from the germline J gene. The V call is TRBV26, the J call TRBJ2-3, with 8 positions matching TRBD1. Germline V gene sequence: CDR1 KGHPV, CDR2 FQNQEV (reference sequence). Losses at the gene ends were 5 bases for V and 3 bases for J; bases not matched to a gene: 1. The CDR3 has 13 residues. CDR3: CASSGDRAETLYF. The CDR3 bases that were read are TGTGCCAGCAGTGGGGACAGGGCAGAAACGCTGTAT.

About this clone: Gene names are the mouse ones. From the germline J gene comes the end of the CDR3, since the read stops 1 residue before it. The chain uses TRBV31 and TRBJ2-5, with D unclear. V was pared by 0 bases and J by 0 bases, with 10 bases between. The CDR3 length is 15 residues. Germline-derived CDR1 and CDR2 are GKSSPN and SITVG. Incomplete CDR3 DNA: TGTGCCTGGAGTCTAACAGACTTTAACCAAGACACCCAGTAC. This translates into CAWSLTDFNQDTQY. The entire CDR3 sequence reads CAWSLTDFNQDTQYF.

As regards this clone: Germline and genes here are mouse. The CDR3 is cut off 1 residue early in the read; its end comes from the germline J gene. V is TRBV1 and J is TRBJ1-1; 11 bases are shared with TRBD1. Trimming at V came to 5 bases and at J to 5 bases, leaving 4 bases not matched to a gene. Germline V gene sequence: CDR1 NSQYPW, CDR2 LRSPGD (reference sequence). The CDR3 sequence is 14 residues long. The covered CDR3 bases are TGCACCTGCAGTTCCCGGGACAGGGGGACAGAAGTCTTC. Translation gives CTCSSRDRGTEVF. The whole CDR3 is CTCSSRDRGTEVFF.

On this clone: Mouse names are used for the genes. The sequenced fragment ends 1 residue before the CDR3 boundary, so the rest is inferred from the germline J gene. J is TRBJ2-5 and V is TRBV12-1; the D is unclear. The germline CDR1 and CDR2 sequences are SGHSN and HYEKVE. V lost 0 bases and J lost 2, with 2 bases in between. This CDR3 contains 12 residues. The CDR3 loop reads CASSLAQDTQYF. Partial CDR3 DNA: TGTGCCAGCTCTCTCGCCCAAGACACCCAGTAC.

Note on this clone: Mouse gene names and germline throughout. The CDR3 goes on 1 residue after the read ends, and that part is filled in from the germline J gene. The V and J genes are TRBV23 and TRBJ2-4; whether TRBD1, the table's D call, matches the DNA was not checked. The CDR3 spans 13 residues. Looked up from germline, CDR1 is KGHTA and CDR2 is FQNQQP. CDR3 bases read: TGCTCCAGCAGTCAGCAGGGTCAAAACACCTTGTAC. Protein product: CSSSQQGQNTLY. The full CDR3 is CSSSQQGQNTLYF.

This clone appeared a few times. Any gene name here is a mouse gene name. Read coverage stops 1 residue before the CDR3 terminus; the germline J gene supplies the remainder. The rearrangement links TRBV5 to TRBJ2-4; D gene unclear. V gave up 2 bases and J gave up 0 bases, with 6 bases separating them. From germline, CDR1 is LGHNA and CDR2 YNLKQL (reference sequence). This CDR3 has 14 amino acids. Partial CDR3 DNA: TGTGCCAGCAGCCAATATTCTAGTCAAAACACCTTGTAC. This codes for CASSQYSSQNTLY. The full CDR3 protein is CASSQYSSQNTLYF.

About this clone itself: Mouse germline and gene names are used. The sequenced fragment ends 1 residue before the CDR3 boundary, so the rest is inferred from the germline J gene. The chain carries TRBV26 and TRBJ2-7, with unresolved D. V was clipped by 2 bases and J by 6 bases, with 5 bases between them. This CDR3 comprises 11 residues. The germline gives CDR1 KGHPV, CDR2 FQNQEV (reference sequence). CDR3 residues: CASSLEVEQYF. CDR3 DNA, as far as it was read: TGTGCCAGCAGTCTGGAGGTTGAACAGTAC.

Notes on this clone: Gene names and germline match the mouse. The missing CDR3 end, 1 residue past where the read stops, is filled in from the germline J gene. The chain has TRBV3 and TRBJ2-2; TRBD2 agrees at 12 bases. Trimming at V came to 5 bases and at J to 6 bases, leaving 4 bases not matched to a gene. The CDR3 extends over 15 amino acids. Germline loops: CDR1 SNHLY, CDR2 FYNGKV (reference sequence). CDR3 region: CASSPGLGGSGQLYF. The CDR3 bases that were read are TGTGCCAGCAGCCCGGGACTGGGGGGCTCCGGGCAGCTCTAC.

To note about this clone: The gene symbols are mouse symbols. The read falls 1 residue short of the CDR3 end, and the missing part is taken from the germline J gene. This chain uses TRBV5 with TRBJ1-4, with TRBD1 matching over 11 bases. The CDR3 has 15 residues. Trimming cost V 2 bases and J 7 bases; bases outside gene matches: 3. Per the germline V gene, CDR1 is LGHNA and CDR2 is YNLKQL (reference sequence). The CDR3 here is CASSQRTGGRERLFF. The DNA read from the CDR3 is TGTGCCAGCAGCCAAAGGACAGGGGGCCGCGAAAGATTATTT.

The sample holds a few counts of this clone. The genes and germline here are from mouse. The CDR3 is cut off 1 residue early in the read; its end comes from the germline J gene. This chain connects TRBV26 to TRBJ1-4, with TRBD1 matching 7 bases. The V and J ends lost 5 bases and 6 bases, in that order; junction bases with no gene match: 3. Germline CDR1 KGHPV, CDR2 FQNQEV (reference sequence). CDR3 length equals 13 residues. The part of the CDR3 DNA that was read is TGTGCCAGCAGTTTCACAGGGGACGAAAGATTATTT. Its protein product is CASSFTGDERLF. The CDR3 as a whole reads CASSFTGDERLFF.

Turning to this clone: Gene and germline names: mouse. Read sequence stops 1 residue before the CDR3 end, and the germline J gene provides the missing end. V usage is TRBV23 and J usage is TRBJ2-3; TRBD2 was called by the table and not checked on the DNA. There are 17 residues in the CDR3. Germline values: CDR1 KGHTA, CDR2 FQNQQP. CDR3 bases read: TGCTCCAGCAGTCAAGGGCTGGGGAGGCCTAGTGCAGAAACGCTGTAT. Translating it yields CSSSQGLGRPSAETLY. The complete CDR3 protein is CSSSQGLGRPSAETLYF.

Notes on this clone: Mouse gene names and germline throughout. CDR3 bases read: TGCACCTGCAGTGCAGAAGGAGGGCGTTATGAACAGTAC. It translates to CTCSAEGGRYEQY. The full CDR3 sequence reads CTCSAEGGRYEQYF. V usage is TRBV1 and J usage is TRBJ2-7; D uncertain. With the read ending 1 residue before the CDR3 end, the germline J gene is used to fill in that end. V lost 0 bases and J 4 bases, leaving 10 bases between the germline ends. This CDR3 spans 14 amino acids. In germline, CDR1 is NSQYPW, CDR2 LRSPGD (reference sequence). The variable domain in full, with the rest retrieved from reference TRBV1 and TRBJ2-7, is VTLLEQNPRWRLVPRGQAVNLRCILKNSQYPWMSWYQQDLQKQLQWLFTLRSPGDKEVKSLPGADYLATRVTDTELRLQVANMSQGRTLYCTCSAEGGRYEQYFGPGTRLTVL.

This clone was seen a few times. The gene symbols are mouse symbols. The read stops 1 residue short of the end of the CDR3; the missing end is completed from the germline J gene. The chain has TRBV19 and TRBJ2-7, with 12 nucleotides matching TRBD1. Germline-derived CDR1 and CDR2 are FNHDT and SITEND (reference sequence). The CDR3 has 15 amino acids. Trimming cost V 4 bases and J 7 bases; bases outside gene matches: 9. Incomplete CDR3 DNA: TGTGCCAGCAGTGCTCCGGGACAGGGGGCGGGCGAACAGTAC. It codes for CASSAPGQGAGEQY. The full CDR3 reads CASSAPGQGAGEQYF.

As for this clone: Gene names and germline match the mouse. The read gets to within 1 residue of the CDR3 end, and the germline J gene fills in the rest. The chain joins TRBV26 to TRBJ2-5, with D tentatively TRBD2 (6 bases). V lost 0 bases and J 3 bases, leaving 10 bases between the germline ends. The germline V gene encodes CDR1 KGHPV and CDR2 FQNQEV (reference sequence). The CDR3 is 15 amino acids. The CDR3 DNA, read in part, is TGTGCCAGCAGTCTGTCGTCCTGGGGACAAGACACCCAGTAC. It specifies CASSLSSWGQDTQY. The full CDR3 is CASSLSSWGQDTQYF.

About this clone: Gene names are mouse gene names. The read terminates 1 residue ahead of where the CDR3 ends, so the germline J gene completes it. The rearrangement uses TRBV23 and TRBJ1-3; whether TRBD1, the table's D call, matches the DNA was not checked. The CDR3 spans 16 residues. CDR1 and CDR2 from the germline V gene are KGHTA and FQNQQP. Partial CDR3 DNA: TGCTCCAGCAGTCAAGGACAGGGGAATTCTGGAAATACGCTCTAT. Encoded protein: CSSSQGQGNSGNTLY. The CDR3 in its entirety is CSSSQGQGNSGNTLYF.

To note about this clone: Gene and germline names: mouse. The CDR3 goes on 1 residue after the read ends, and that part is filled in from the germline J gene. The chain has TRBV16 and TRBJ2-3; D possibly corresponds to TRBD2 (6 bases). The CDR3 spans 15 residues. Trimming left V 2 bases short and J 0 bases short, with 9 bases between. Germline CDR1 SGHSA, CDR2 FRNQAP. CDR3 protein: CASSLWGRSAETLYF. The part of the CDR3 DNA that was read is TGTGCAAGCAGCTTATGGGGGAGGAGTGCAGAAACGCTGTAT.

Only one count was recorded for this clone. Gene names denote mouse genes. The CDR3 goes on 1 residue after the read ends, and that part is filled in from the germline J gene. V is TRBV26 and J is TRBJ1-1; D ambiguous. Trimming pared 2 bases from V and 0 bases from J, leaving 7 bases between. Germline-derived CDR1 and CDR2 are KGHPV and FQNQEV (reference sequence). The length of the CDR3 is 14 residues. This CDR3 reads CASSLNSANTEVFF. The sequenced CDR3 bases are TGTGCCAGCAGTCTGAACAGTGCAAACACAGAAGTCTTC.

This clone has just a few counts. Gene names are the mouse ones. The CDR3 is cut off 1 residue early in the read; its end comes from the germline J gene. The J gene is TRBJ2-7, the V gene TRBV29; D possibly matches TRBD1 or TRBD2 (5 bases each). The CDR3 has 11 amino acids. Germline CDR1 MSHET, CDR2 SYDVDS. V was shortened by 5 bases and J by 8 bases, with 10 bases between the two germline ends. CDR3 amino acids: CASSPPGQQYF. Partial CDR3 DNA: TGTGCTAGCAGTCCTCCGGGACAACAGTAC.

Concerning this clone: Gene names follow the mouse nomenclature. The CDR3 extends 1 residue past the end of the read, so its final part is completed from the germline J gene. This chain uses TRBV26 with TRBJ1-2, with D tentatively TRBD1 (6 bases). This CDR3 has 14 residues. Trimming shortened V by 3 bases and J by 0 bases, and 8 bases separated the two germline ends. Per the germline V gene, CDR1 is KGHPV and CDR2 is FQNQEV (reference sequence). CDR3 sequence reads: CASSLWTANSDYTF. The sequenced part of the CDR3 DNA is TGTGCCAGCAGTCTTTGGACAGCAAACTCCGACTACACC.

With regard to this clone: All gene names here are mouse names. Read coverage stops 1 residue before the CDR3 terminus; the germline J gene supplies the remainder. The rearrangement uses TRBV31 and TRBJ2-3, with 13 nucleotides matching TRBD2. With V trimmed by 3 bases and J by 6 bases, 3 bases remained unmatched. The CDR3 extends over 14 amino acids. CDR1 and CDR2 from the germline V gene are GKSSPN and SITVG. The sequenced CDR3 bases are TGTGCCTGGAGGGGACTGGGGGGGGGCGAAACGCTGTAT. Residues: CAWRGLGGGETLY. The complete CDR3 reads CAWRGLGGGETLYF.

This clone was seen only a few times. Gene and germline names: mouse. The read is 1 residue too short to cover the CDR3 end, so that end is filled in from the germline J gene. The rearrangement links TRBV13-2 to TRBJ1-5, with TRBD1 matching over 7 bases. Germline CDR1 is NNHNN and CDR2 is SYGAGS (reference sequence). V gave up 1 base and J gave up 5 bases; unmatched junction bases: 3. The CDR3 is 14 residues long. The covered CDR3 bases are TGTGCCAGCGGTGATCCAGGACAGGACCAGGCTCCGCTT. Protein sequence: CASGDPGQDQAPL. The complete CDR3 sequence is CASGDPGQDQAPLF.

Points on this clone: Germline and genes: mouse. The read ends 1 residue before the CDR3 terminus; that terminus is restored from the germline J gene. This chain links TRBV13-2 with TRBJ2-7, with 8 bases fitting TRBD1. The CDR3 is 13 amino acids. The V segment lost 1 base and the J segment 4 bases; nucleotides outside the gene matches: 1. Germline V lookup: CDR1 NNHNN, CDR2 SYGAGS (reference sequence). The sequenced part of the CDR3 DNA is TGTGCCAGCGGTGATAGGGACAGGTATGAACAGTAC. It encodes CASGDRDRYEQY. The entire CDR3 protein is CASGDRDRYEQYF.

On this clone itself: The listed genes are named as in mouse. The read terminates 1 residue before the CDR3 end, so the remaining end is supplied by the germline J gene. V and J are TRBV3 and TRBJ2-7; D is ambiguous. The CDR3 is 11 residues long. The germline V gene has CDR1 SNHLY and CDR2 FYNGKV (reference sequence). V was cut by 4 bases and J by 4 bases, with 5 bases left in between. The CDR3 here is CASSSIYEQYF. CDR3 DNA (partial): TGTGCCAGCAGCTCCATTTATGAACAGTAC.

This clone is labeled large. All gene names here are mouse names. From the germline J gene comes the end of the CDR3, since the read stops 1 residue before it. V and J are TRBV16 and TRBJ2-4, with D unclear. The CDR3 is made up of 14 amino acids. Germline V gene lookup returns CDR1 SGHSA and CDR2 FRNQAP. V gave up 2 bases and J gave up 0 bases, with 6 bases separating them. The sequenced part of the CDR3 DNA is TGTGCAAGCAGCTTAATCAGAAGTCAAAACACCTTGTAC. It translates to CASSLIRSQNTLY. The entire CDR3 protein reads CASSLIRSQNTLYF.

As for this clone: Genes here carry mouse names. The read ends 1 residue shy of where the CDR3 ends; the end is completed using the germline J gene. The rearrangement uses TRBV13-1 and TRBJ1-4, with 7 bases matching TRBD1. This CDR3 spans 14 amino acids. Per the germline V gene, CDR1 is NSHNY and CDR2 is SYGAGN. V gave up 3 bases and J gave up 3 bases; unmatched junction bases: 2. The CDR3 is CASSGQGPNERLFF. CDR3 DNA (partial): TGTGCCAGCAGTGGACAGGGACCCAACGAAAGATTATTT. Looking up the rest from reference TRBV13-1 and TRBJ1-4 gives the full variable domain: EAAVTQSPRNKVTVTGGNVTLSCRQTNSHNYMYWYRQDTGHGLRLIHYSYGAGNLRIGDVPDGYKATRTTQEDFFLLLELASPSQTSLYFCASSGQGPNERLFFGHGTKLSVL.

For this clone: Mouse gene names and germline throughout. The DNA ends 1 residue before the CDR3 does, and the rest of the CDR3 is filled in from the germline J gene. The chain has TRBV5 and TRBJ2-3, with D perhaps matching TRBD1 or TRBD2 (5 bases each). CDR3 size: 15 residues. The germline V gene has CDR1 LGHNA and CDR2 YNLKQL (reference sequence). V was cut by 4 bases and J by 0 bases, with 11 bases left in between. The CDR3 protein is CASSRDRVSAETLYF. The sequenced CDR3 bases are TGTGCCAGCAGCCGGGACCGTGTTAGTGCAGAAACGCTGTAT.

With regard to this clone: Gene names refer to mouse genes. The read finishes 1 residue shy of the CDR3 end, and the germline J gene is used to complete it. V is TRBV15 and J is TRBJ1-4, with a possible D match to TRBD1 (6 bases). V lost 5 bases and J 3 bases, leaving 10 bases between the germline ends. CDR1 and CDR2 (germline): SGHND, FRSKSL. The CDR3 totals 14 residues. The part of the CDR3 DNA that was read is TGTGCCAGCAGTCCAGGGGAGGCCAACGAAAGATTATTT. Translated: CASSPGEANERLF. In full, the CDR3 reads CASSPGEANERLFF.